These 18 T cell receptor beta chains share one sample of origin, sequenced in a study of cytomegalovirus exposure and HLA in healthy donors. Vbeta (60) and Jbeta (13) primers were used in the PCR. Generated by immunoSEQ multiplex PCR, the TCRdb table keeps only in-frame clones and is missing some. The sample has fewer than 200,000 clones, less than 90% seen once. What was sequenced was PBMCs. All receptors derive from a woman between 45 and 65 years old in good health and CMV-seropositive.

V usage is TRBV4-3 and J usage is TRBJ2-1, with D unclear. Deletions cut 1 base from V and 6 bases from J, with 13 bases between. The CDR3 is 15 amino acids. The germline V gene encodes CDR1 LGHNA and CDR2 YSLEER. The CDR3 loop is CASSQVPEISNEQFF. Here the CDR3 DNA reads TGCGCCAGCAGCCAAGTTCCCGAGATCTCCAATGAGCAGTTCTTC.

This rearrangement joins TRBV11-2 to TRBJ2-7; D uncertain. Germline CDR1 reads SGHAT; CDR2 reads FQNNGV. CDR3 length: 17 amino acids. Trimming removed 0 bases from V and 0 bases from J, with 15 bases in between. CDR3 amino acids: CASSLDLRIPSSYEQYF. For the CDR3, the DNA is TGTGCCAGCAGCTTAGATCTGAGGATTCCCAGCTCCTACGAGCAGTACTTC.

This clone showed up just a few times. The V call is TRBV6-5, the J call TRBJ1-5; D remains unclear. Trimming removed 10 bases from V and 1 base from J, with 17 bases in between. This CDR3 spans 15 amino acids. Germline assignment: CDR1 MNHEY and CDR2 SVGAGI. CDR3 protein: CATLEAYGSNQPQHF. The DNA for the CDR3 is TGTGCCACCCTGGAGGCTTACGGGAGCAATCAGCCCCAGCATTTT.

CDR3 in DNA: TGTGCCAGCACCCCGCTGGCAGGGGGGAACACTGAAGCTTTCTTT. Its protein is CASTPLAGGNTEAFF. The chain joins TRBV2 to TRBJ1-1; 7 nucleotides line up with TRBD1. This CDR3 comprises 15 residues. The trim removed 7 bases at V and 1 base at J, leaving 9 bases unmatched. Germline V gene sequence: CDR1 SNHLY, CDR2 FYNNEI. Supplemented by reference TRBV2 and TRBJ1-1, the full variable domain reads EPEVTQTPSHQVTQMGQEVILRCVPISNHLYFYWYRQILGQKVEFLVSFYNNEISEKSEIFDDQFSVERPDGSNFTLKIRSTKLEDSAMYFCASTPLAGGNTEAFFGQGTRLTVV.

The V and J genes are TRBV15 and TRBJ2-3, with TRBD2 matching 7 bases. Germline V CDR1 and CDR2: LNHNV, YYDKDF (reference sequence). The CDR3 sequence is 16 residues long. The V and J ends lost 3 bases and 1 base, in that order; junction bases with no gene match: 7. CDR3 protein: CATSSERAGGTDTQYF. CDR3 nucleotides: TGTGCCACCAGCAGCGAACGGGCGGGAGGCACAGATACGCAGTATTTT.

The chain joins TRBV18 to TRBJ2-7, with 9 positions matching TRBD1. The CDR3 runs 15 residues. The V segment lost 6 bases and the J segment 5 bases; nucleotides outside the gene matches: 11. Germline lookup yields CDR1 KGHSH and CDR2 LQKENI. Here the CDR3 reads CASSIRDREGNEQYF. The CDR3 DNA follows: TGTGCCAGCTCCATCCGGGACAGGGAGGGGAACGAGCAGTACTTC.

The chain uses TRBV7-2 and TRBJ2-7; a possible D gene is TRBD2 (5 bases). The ends were cut back, 5 bases at V and 3 bases at J, with 17 bases in the middle. The CDR3 runs 15 residues. CDR1 and CDR2 from the germline V gene are SGHTA and FQGNSA. The CDR3: CASSALAGDDYEQYF. Here the CDR3 DNA reads TGTGCCAGCAGCGCGTTGGCCGGGGATGACTACGAGCAGTACTTC.

The chain links TRBV7-2 to TRBJ2-1; no definite D call. Germline V gene lookup returns CDR1 SGHTA and CDR2 FQGNSA. V lost 0 bases to trimming and J lost 2 bases, with 5 bases between them. CDR3 length: 14 residues. The CDR3 nucleotides are TGTGCCAGCAGCTTAGCTACTACCTACAATGAGCAGTTCTTC. Protein sequence: CASSLATTYNEQFF.

The chain combines TRBV7-2 with TRBJ2-3; 9 bases map to TRBD2. The germline V gene has CDR1 SGHTA and CDR2 FQGNSA. V trimming: 2 bases; J trimming: 7 bases; junction bases outside the gene matches: 7. The CDR3 consists of 15 residues. CDR3: CASSLSGGRVNTQYF. The DNA of the CDR3 is TGTGCCAGCAGCTTAAGTGGCGGGAGGGTTAATACGCAGTATTTT.

This clone was detected once. The CDR3: CASSAPSSGASTDTQYF. The CDR3 DNA sequence: TGTGCCAGCAGTGCCCCCTCTAGCGGGGCTAGCACAGATACGCAGTATTTT. V and J are TRBV25-1 and TRBJ2-3; 9 nucleotides match TRBD2. The germline V gene encodes CDR1 MGHDK and CDR2 SYGVNS. V lost 4 bases and J lost 0; bases outside the gene matches: 8. CDR3 length equals 17 residues.

The chain carries TRBV7-6 and TRBJ2-1, with 7 bases lining up with TRBD2. Per germline, CDR1 SGHVS and CDR2 FNYEAQ. The CDR3 consists of 15 residues. The ends lost 2 bases at V and 5 bases at J; junction bases unmatched: 6. In DNA, the CDR3 is TGTGCCAGCAGCTTACCTAGCGGTAGGGACAATGAGCAGTTCTTC. Residues: CASSLPSGRDNEQFF.

J is TRBJ1-1 and V is TRBV30, with TRBD1 as a possible D gene (6 bases). The V and J ends lost 2 bases and 7 bases respectively, with 23 bases between them. The germline V gene encodes CDR1 GTSNPN and CDR2 SVGIG (reference sequence). The CDR3 spans 16 residues. DNA for the CDR3: TGTGCCTGGAGTTTCGGGGGGGGGCGGCAACAGGTTGAAGCTTTCTTT. Its translation is CAWSFGGGRQQVEAFF.

CDR3 nucleotides: TGTGCCAGCAGCTTAGATCAGGGTAGGACCTACGAGCAGTACTTC. This codes for CASSLDQGRTYEQYF. The chain is built from TRBV11-2 and TRBJ2-7; TRBD1 is a possible D gene (5 bases). Trimming removed 0 bases at V and 2 bases at J, with 11 bases between. Germline assignment: CDR1 SGHAT and CDR2 FQNNGV. There are 15 residues in the CDR3.

The chain joins TRBV5-1 to TRBJ1-2; maybe TRBD1 (5 bases). V was trimmed by 0 bases and J by 4 bases, leaving 7 bases between them. CDR1 is SGHRS, CDR2 YFSETQ, per germline. This CDR3 spans 13 amino acids. In nucleotides, the CDR3 is TGCGCCAGCAGCTTGGGACAGACCTATGGCTACACCTTC. Translated, it gives CASSLGQTYGYTF.

The DNA of the CDR3 is TGTGCCAGCTTGGAGCAACTCTCCACTGAGACCCAGTACTTC. Its translation is CASLEQLSTETQYF. The chain combines TRBV11-2 with TRBJ2-5; D ambiguous. Germline V gene lookup returns CDR1 SGHAT and CDR2 FQNNGV. This CDR3 spans 14 amino acids. The V end was cut by 8 bases, the J end by 5 bases, with 18 bases between.

This chain joins TRBV6-1 and TRBJ2-1, with D perhaps matching TRBD2 (5 bases). CDR3 length: 15 amino acids. Trimming pared 7 bases from V and 1 base from J, leaving 14 bases between. In germline, CDR1 is MNHNS, CDR2 SASEGT. In nucleotides, the CDR3 is TGTGCCAGCACCCAGGACCCGGGGTCCTACAATGAGCAGTTCTTC. Its translation: CASTQDPGSYNEQFF.

This clone was seen once. V and J are TRBV9 and TRBJ1-2; 7 bases map to TRBD1. Trimming took 3 bases from V and 6 from J; bases not matched to a gene: 11. The CDR3 length is 15 residues. CDR1 is SGDLS, CDR2 YYNGEE, per germline. The CDR3 DNA follows: TGTGCCAGCAGCGCCCGGGACAGTCGGATTAATGGCTACACCTTC. Translation: CASSARDSRINGYTF.

This clone has only a few counts. The chain carries TRBV4-3 and TRBJ1-1; TRBD1 might be the D (5 bases). The CDR3 runs to 14 residues. V gave up 0 bases and J gave up 11 bases, with 16 bases separating them. The V gene's germline CDR1 is LGHNA and CDR2 YSLEER. CDR3 nucleotides: TGCGCCAGCAGCCAAGATGGGGGACGGGGGAGGGCTTTCTTT. This translates into CASSQDGGRGRAFF.